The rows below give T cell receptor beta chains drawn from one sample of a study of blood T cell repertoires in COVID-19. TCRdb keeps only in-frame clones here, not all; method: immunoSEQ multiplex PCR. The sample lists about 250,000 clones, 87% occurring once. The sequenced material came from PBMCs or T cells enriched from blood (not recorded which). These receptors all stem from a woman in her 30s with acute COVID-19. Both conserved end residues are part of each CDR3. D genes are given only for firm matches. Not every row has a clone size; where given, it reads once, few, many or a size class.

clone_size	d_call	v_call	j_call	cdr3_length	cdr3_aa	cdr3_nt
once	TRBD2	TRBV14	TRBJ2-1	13	CASRGLVRAEQFF	TGTGCCAGCAGGGGACTAGTAAGGGCTGAGCAGTTCTTC
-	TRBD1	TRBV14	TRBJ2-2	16	CASSQTTGGGTGELFF	TGTGCCAGCAGCCAAACGACAGGGGGCGGCACCGGGGAGCTGTTTTTT
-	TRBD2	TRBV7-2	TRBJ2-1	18	CASSLARTSGRAPDEQFF	TGTGCCAGCAGCTTAGCCCGGACTAGCGGGAGGGCCCCGGATGAGCAGTTCTTC
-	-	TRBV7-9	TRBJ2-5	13	CASRRTGPETQYF	TGTGCCAGCAGACGAACAGGGCCAGAGACCCAGTACTTC
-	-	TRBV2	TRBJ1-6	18	CASRVDSPRTSYNSPLHF	TGTGCCAGCAGAGTAGACAGTCCAAGAACCTCCTATAATTCACCCCTCCACTTT
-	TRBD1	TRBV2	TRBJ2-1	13	CASSMDREHEQFF	TGTGCCAGCAGTATGGACAGGGAACATGAGCAGTTCTTC
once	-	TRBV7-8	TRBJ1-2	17	CASSLLGALNLNYGYTF	TGTGCCAGCAGCTTACTGGGGGCCTTAAACCTTAACTATGGCTACACCTTC
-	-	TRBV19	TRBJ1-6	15	CASNSRSSYNSPLHF	TGTGCCAGTAATTCGAGGAGCTCCTATAATTCACCCCTCCACTTT
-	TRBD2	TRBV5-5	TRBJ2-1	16	CASSSNRTSSYNEQFF	TGTGCCAGCAGCTCCAATCGGACTAGCTCCTACAATGAGCAGTTCTTC
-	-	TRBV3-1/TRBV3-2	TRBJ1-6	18	CASSQKPGQGFYNSPLHF	TGTGCCAGCAGCCAAAAGCCGGGCCAGGGGTTTTATAATTCACCCCTCCACTTT
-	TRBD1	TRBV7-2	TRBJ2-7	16	CASSLAGRTGGYEQYF	TGTGCCAGCAGCTTAGCCGGCCGGACAGGGGGCTACGAGCAGTACTTC
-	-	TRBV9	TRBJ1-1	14	CASSVLDTNTEAFF	TGTGCCAGCAGCGTCCTGGACACAAACACTGAAGCTTTCTTT
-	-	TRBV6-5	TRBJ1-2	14	CASSYSNVGYGYTF	TGTGCCAGCAGTTACTCGAATGTCGGGTATGGCTACACCTTC
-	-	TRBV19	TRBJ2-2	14	CASSISERTGELFF	TGTGCCAGTAGTATCTCTGAGCGTACCGGGGAGCTGTTTTTT
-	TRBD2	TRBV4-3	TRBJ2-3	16	CASRPGSGGRSDTQYF	TGCGCCAGCAGACCCGGGAGCGGCGGGAGATCAGATACGCAGTATTTT
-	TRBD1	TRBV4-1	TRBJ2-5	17	CASSQALQGQGTGTQYF	TGCGCCAGCAGCCAAGCCCTTCAGGGACAGGGGACGGGGACCCAGTACTTC
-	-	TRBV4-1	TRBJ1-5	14	CASSHIGSNQPQHF	TGCGCCAGCAGCCACATTGGTTCTAACCAGCCCCAGCATTTT
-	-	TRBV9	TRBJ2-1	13	CASSVDEGPEQFF	TGTGCCAGCAGCGTAGACGAGGGCCCTGAGCAGTTCTTC
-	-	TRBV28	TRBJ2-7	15	CATNPLRENGYEQYF	TGTGCCACCAACCCCCTCCGGGAAAATGGCTACGAGCAGTACTTC
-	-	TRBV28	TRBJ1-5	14	CASMAGYSNQPQHF	TGTGCCAGCATGGCGGGGTATAGCAATCAGCCCCAGCATTTT
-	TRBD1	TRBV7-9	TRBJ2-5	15	CASSYGTDNQETQYF	TGTGCCAGCAGCTACGGGACAGACAACCAAGAGACCCAGTACTTC
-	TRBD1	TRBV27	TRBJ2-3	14	CASRPTGGRSTQYF	TGTGCCAGCAGACCTACAGGGGGAAGGAGTACGCAGTATTTT
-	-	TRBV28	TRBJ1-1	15	CASSRGLGGRTEAFF	TGTGCCAGCAGTCGCGGCTTGGGGGGGAGAACTGAAGCTTTCTTT
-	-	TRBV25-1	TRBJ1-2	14	CASSSGGANYGYTF	TGTGCCAGCAGTAGCGGGGGCGCTAACTATGGCTACACCTTC
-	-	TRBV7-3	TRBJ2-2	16	CASSLGGLANTGELFF	TGTGCCAGCAGCTTAGGAGGATTGGCGAACACCGGGGAGCTGTTTTTT
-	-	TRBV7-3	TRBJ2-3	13	CASSSRMSLPQYF	TGTGCCAGCAGCTCCAGGATGTCATTACCGCAGTATTTT
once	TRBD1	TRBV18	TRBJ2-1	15	CASSLGQGSHNEQFF	TGTGCCAGCTCTCTTGGACAGGGGAGCCACAATGAGCAGTTCTTC
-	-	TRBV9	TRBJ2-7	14	CASSSGHSSYEQYF	TGTGCCAGCAGTTCCGGACACAGCTCCTACGAGCAGTACTTC
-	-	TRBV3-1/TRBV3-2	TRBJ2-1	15	CASSQVNGNYNEQFF	TGTGCCAGCAGCCAAGTGAACGGGAACTACAATGAGCAGTTCTTC
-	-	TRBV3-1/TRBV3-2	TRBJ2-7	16	CASSQDPSAYSYEQYF	TGTGCCAGCAGCCAAGATCCTAGCGCCTACTCCTACGAGCAGTACTTC